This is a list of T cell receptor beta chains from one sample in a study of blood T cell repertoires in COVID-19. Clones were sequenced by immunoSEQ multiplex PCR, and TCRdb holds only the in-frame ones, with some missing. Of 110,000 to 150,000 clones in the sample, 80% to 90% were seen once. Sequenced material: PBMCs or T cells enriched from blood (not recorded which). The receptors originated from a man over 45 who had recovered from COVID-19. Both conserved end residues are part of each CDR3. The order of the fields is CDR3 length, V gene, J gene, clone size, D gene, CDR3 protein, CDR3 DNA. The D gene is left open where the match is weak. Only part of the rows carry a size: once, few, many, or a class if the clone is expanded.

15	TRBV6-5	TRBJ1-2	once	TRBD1	CASRQDRTGNYGYTF	TGTGCCAGCAGGCAAGATAGGACAGGGAATTATGGCTACACCTTC
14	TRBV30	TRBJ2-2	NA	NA	CAWSVHGGTGELFF	TGTGCCTGGAGTGTACATGGAGGAACCGGGGAGCTGTTTTTT
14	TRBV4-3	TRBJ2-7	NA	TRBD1	CARGPQTGGYEQYF	TGCGCCAGAGGGCCCCAGACAGGGGGCTACGAGCAGTACTTC
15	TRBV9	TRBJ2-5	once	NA	CASSGKTGFQETQYF	TGTGCCAGCAGCGGAAAAACAGGGTTTCAAGAGACCCAGTACTTC
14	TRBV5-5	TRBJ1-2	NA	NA	CASSLKGTSYGYTF	TGTGCCAGCAGCTTGAAGGGGACTTCCTATGGCTACACCTTC
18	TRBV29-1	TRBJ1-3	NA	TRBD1	CSVFFSETGTGLGNTIYF	TGCAGCGTTTTCTTCTCTGAGACCGGGACAGGCTTAGGAAACACCATATATTTT
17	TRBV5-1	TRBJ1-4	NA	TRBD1	CASSQPSEGAMKGKLFF	TGCGCCAGCAGCCAACCCTCGGAGGGGGCGATGAAAGGGAAACTGTTTTTT
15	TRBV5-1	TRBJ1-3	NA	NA	CASSLEGDKGNTIYF	TGCGCCAGCAGCTTGGAAGGGGATAAGGGAAACACCATATATTTT
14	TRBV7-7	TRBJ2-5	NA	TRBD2	CASSTTLGGKTQYF	TGTGCTAGCAGCACGACGCTGGGGGGGAAGACCCAGTACTTC
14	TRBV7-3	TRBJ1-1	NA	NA	CASSPGGAGTEAFF	TGTGCCAGCAGCCCGGGAGGTGCGGGGACTGAAGCTTTCTTT
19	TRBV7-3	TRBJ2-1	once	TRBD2	CASSGSFERGVPRYNEQFF	TGTGCCAGCAGCGGGTCTTTTGAGCGGGGGGTTCCGAGATACAATGAGCAGTTCTTC
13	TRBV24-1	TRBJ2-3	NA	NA	CATSDTSTDTQYF	TGTGCCACCAGTGATACTAGCACAGATACGCAGTATTTT
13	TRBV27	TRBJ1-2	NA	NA	CASSLQSASGYTF	TGTGCCAGCAGTTTACAATCCGCAAGCGGCTACACCTTC
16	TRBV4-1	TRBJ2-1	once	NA	CASSPQASRFYNEQFF	TGCGCCAGCAGCCCACAGGCTTCTAGATTCTACAATGAGCAGTTCTTC
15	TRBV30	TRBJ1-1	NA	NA	CAWSSWGGVNTEAFF	TGTGCCTGGAGTTCTTGGGGGGGCGTGAACACTGAAGCTTTCTTT
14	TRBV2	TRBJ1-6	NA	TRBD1	CASRDDRGYSPLHF	TGTGCCAGCAGGGACGACAGGGGATATTCACCCCTCCACTTT
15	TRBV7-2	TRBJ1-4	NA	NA	CASSLYGNRGEKLFF	TGTGCCAGCAGCTTATACGGCAACCGGGGTGAAAAACTGTTTTTT
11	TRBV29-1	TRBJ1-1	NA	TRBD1	CSVVRGPEAFF	TGCAGCGTTGTCAGGGGGCCTGAAGCTTTCTTT
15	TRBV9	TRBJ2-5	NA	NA	CASSVGVGGQETQYF	TGTGCCAGCAGCGTAGGGGTAGGGGGCCAAGAGACCCAGTACTTC
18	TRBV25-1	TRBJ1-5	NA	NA	CASSAVVNPSGSNQPQHF	TGTGCCAGCAGCGCGGTCGTCAACCCTTCGGGTAGCAATCAGCCCCAGCATTTT
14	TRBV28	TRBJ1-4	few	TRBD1	CASRPGGEREKLFF	TGTGCCAGCAGACCAGGGGGCGAAAGAGAAAAACTGTTTTTT
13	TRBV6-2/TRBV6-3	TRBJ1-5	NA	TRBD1	CASSRQGNQPQHF	TGTGCCAGCAGCCGACAGGGAAATCAGCCCCAGCATTTT
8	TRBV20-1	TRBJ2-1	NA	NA	CSAGWQFF	TGCAGTGCGGGCTGGCAGTTCTTC